A single sample is the source of the 25 T cell receptor beta chains below, sequenced in a study of shared clonotypes between healthy human individuals. Profiling relied on immunoSEQ multiplex PCR, and the TCRdb table lists in-frame clones only, not all of them. This table has 2 million to 2.5 million clones, about 92% appearing once. The sample taken for sequencing was naive CD4+ T cells from PBMCs. Subset denoted: CD45RA+ positively selected. All receptors come from a man aged 18 to 30 in good health. Some clones in this sample may be carry-over from other donors' samples.

J is TRBJ2-2 and V is TRBV7-2; no clear D. Germline values: CDR1 SGHTA, CDR2 FQGNSA. Trimming removed 2 bases from V and 1 base from J, with 2 bases in between. The CDR3 totals 13 residues. In DNA form, the CDR3 reads TGTGCCAGCAGCTTATGGAACACCGGGGAGCTGTTTTTT. This gives the protein CASSLWNTGELFF.

The rearrangement links TRBV6-5 to TRBJ1-1; the match to TRBD1 covers 10 bases. V was clipped by 6 bases and J by 7 bases; unmatched bases: 11. The germline CDR1 and CDR2 sequences are MNHEY and SVGAGI. This CDR3 comprises 15 residues. CDR3 nucleotide sequence: TGTGCCAGCAGGCGACCCGGGACAGGGGCTGGTGAAGCTTTCTTT. It is translated as CASRRPGTGAGEAFF.

The CDR3 nucleotides are TGTGCCAGTTTACAGGGGGGAGGAGATACGCAGTATTTT. The encoded protein is CASLQGGGDTQYF. The chain carries TRBV28 and TRBJ2-3; 8 bases line up with TRBD1. This CDR3 has 13 residues. From germline, CDR1 is MDHEN and CDR2 SYDVKM. Trimming took 9 bases from V and 5 from J; bases not matched to a gene: 7.

This clone came up once. Other DNA sequences from this sample encode an identical CDR3 as well. This chain uses TRBV5-4 with TRBJ2-1; 12 bases map to TRBD2. The CDR3 is 14 amino acids. Germline CDR1 reads SGHNT; CDR2 reads YYREEE (reference sequence). V lost 0 bases to trimming and J lost 10 bases; unmatched junction nucleotides: 2. The CDR3 spells CASSLVLAGGEQFF. DNA for the CDR3: TGTGCCAGCAGCTTGGTACTAGCGGGAGGCGAGCAGTTCTTC.

The chain employs TRBV9 and TRBJ2-1; D perhaps matches TRBD2 (6 bases). There are 16 residues in the CDR3. The germline V and J ends were trimmed by 2 bases and 5 bases, with 17 bases remaining between them. In germline, CDR1 is SGDLS, CDR2 YYNGEE. The CDR3 loop is CASSVLGGSGNNEQFF. The CDR3 coding sequence is TGTGCCAGCAGCGTTCTGGGAGGTAGCGGCAACAATGAGCAGTTCTTC.

The chain combines TRBV7-2 with TRBJ2-3, with 10 bases lining up with TRBD2. The CDR3 loop spans 17 amino acids. Trimming removed 2 bases from V and 6 bases from J; junction bases left unmatched: 11. Germline V gene data show CDR1 as SGHTA and CDR2 as FQGNSA. The CDR3 sequence is CASSLLASGGTSDTQYF. The CDR3 nucleotides read TGTGCCAGCAGCTTATTGGCTAGCGGGGGAACCTCCGATACGCAGTATTTT.

Concerning this clone itself: At the DNA level, this CDR3 is encoded by other sequences in the same sample as well. The chain couples TRBV5-1 to TRBJ1-3, with 8 bases identical to TRBD1. Losses at the gene ends were 0 bases for V and 3 bases for J; bases not matched to a gene: 5. Germline loops: CDR1 SGHRS, CDR2 YFSETQ. This CDR3 has 16 amino acids. Here the CDR3 reads CASSLGQGANGNTIYF. The CDR3, as DNA: TGCGCCAGCAGCTTGGGCCAGGGGGCGAATGGAAACACCATATATTTT.

On this clone itself: A junction boundary mismatches the germline segment, possibly from a read error. V gene TRBV13 combines with J gene TRBJ1-3; possible D gene TRBD1, 6 bases. The germline V gene has CDR1 PRHDT and CDR2 FYEKMQ (reference sequence). The CDR3 runs to 14 residues. CDR3 sequence: CASSLGGGGNTIYF. The CDR3 DNA reads TGTGCCAGCAGCCTAGGGGGTGGTGGAAACACCATATATTTT. Full variable domain (missing parts from reference TRBV13 and TRBJ1-3): AAGVIQSPRHLIKEKRETATLKCYPIPRHDTVYWYQQGPGQDPQFLISFYEKMQSDKGSIPDRFSAQQFSDYHSELNMSSLELGDSALYFCASSLGGGGNTIYFGEGSWLTVV.

J is TRBJ1-2 and V is TRBV5-4; 7 bases are shared with TRBD1. CDR1 is SGHNT and CDR2 is YYREEE in the germline V gene (reference sequence). Losses at the gene ends were 5 bases for V and 7 bases for J; bases not matched to a gene: 8. The CDR3 is 13 residues long. CDR3: CASRQTGFGGYTF. In DNA, the CDR3 is TGTGCCAGCAGACAGACAGGGTTCGGTGGCTACACCTTC. Complete variable domain (other parts from reference TRBV5-4 and TRBJ1-2): ETGVTQSPTHLIKTRGQQVTLRCSSQSGHNTVSWYQQALGQGPQFIFQYYREEENGRGNFPPRFSGLQFPNYSSELNVNALELDDSALYLCASRQTGFGGYTFGSGTRLTVV.

About this clone: In the same sample, other DNA sequences code for this CDR3. The rearrangement joins TRBV7-7 to TRBJ2-2; tentative D call: TRBD2 (6 bases). This CDR3 has 13 amino acids. V lost 5 bases and J 4 bases, leaving 8 bases between the germline ends. Germline lookup yields CDR1 SSHAT and CDR2 FNYEAQ (reference sequence). DNA of the CDR3: TGTGCCAGCAGCCCCGGGGGCACCGGGGAGCTGTTTTTT. It is translated as CASSPGGTGELFF.

This chain joins TRBV7-2 and TRBJ1-5; D gene ambiguous. Germline assignment: CDR1 SGHTA and CDR2 FQGNSA. The V gene lost 1 base and the J gene lost 9 bases, with 10 bases spanning the gap. The CDR3 has 13 amino acids. CDR3 sequence reads: CASSLGRPGPQHF. CDR3 nucleotides: TGTGCCAGCAGCTTAGGCCGGCCTGGGCCCCAGCATTTT.

J is TRBJ2-3 and V is TRBV7-3, with D possibly TRBD2 on 5 matching bases. This CDR3 has 19 amino acids. Germline-derived CDR1 and CDR2 are SGHTA and FQGTGA. Between the trimmed V and J ends, which lost 5 bases and 3 bases, there was a span of 27 bases. CDR3 in amino acids: CASSLRGFITGRETDTQYF. CDR3 in DNA: TGTGCCAGCAGCCTACGGGGATTTATAACGGGAAGGGAAACAGATACGCAGTATTTT.

The genes are TRBV5-1 and TRBJ2-5; 7 bases are shared with TRBD2. The V segment lost 4 bases and the J segment 2 bases; nucleotides outside the gene matches: 11. CDR3 size: 16 residues. Germline assignment: CDR1 SGHRS and CDR2 YFSETQ. The CDR3 sequence: CASSAGDGGGQETQYF. Here the CDR3 DNA reads TGCGCCAGCAGCGCCGGGGATGGCGGGGGACAAGAGACCCAGTACTTC.

Of note for this clone: At one end the junction does not follow the germline gene, possibly because of a read error. The chain recombines TRBV5-6 with TRBJ2-5; no definite D call. Germline V gene data show CDR1 as SGHDT and CDR2 as YYEEEE. This CDR3 is built from 14 residues. The CDR3 loop is CASSLLGLQETQYF. In DNA, the CDR3 is TGTGCCAGCAGCTTGCTAGGCCTCCAAGAAACCCAGTACTTC.

This chain links TRBV4-2 with TRBJ2-5; TRBD2 agrees at 15 bases. The germline gives CDR1 LGHNA, CDR2 YNFKEQ. This CDR3 contains 17 residues. V lost 5 bases and J lost 5; bases outside the gene matches: 9. The CDR3 coding sequence is TGTGCCAGCAGCGCCCAACCGGGACTAGCGGGAGGTGAGACCCAGTACTTC. Protein sequence: CASSAQPGLAGGETQYF.

Comments on this clone: Other DNA sequences in this sample translate to the same CDR3. The V call is TRBV19, the J call TRBJ2-5, with 12 nucleotides matching TRBD2. Germline-derived CDR1 and CDR2 are LNHDA and SQIVND (reference sequence). Trimming removed 4 bases from V and 2 bases from J; junction bases left unmatched: 2. CDR3 length: 15 amino acids. Written as DNA, the CDR3 is TGTGCCAGTAGTAGGCTAGCGGGAGGGCAAGAGACCCAGTACTTC. This encodes CASSRLAGGQETQYF.

J is TRBJ2-3 and V is TRBV2; tentatively, D is TRBD1 (6 bases). The CDR3 consists of 14 residues. Germline values: CDR1 SNHLY, CDR2 FYNNEI. V lost 6 bases, J lost 2 bases, and 12 bases lay in between. CDR3 sequence: CASRATGTTDTQYF. The CDR3 nucleotides read TGTGCCAGCAGGGCAACAGGGACCACAGATACGCAGTATTTT.

On this clone: The same CDR3 also results from other DNA sequences found in this sample. The chain uses TRBV6-1 and TRBJ1-5; D not resolved. The CDR3 sequence is 14 residues long. With 5 bases removed from V and 0 bases from J, the gap between germline ends came to 8 bases. Germline V gives CDR1 MNHNS, CDR2 SASEGT. The CDR3 loop reads CASSPGRSNQPQHF. In DNA form, the CDR3 reads TGTGCCAGCAGTCCGGGCCGTAGCAATCAGCCCCAGCATTTT.

This sequence joins TRBV10-2 and TRBJ2-1, with D possibly TRBD1 on 5 matching bases. Trimming shortened V by 10 bases and J by 6 bases, and 16 bases separated the two germline ends. The germline CDR1 and CDR2 sequences are WSHSY and SAAADI. There are 13 residues in the CDR3. This CDR3 reads CATLPPGFNEQFF. In nucleotides, the CDR3 is TGCGCCACCCTTCCCCCAGGGTTCAATGAGCAGTTCTTC.

The chain is built from TRBV19 and TRBJ1-1; 11 bases are shared with TRBD1. This CDR3 is 19 amino acids long. V gave up 5 bases and J gave up 1 base; unmatched junction bases: 15. Germline V gives CDR1 LNHDA, CDR2 SQIVND (reference sequence). CDR3 sequence (DNA): TGTGCCAGTAGTTCCCCTCTCGGGGGGACAGGGGGAGGGAACACTGAAGCTTTCTTT. Its translation: CASSSPLGGTGGGNTEAFF.

The CDR3 DNA reads as TGTGCCAGCAGTTACTCAGGCCAGGGAGGCAATTCACCCCTCCACTTT. Its protein product is CASSYSGQGGNSPLHF. The chain uses TRBV6-5 and TRBJ1-6; possible D gene TRBD1, 5 bases. This CDR3 is built from 16 residues. The germline V gene encodes CDR1 MNHEY and CDR2 SVGAGI. Trimming shortened V by 0 bases and J by 7 bases, and 13 bases separated the two germline ends.

V and J are TRBV21-1 and TRBJ2-3. TRBV21-1 is tagged as a pseudogene. There are 16 residues in the CDR3. The DNA for the CDR3 is TGTGCCAGCAGGGCACCAGGAGCACCCGACACGGATACGCAGTATTTT. Its translation: CASRAPGAPDTDTQYF.

DNA for the CDR3: TGCGCCAGCAGCTTGGCCATGGGGGGGTCCCACGAGCAGTACTTC. Its protein is CASSLAMGGSHEQYF. This chain connects TRBV5-1 to TRBJ2-7; 7 bases align to TRBD2. Germline V gene sequence: CDR1 SGHRS, CDR2 YFSETQ. With 0 bases clipped from V and 5 bases from J, the junction kept 8 bases outside the gene matches. This CDR3 spans 15 amino acids.

V is TRBV27 and J is TRBJ2-4, with D possibly matching TRBD2 (6 bases). The germline V gene encodes CDR1 MNHEY and CDR2 SMNVEV (reference sequence). Trimming took off 4 bases at V and 2 bases at J, with 12 bases between the two ends. The CDR3 has 15 residues. The CDR3 here is CASSSEGRSKNIQYF. CDR3 nucleotide sequence: TGTGCCAGCAGTTCGGAGGGACGGTCCAAAAACATTCAGTACTTC.

This rearrangement joins TRBV7-9 to TRBJ2-1; the match to TRBD1 covers 8 bases. Trimming removed 9 bases from V and 12 bases from J; junction bases left unmatched: 13. The CDR3 spans 13 residues. Germline loops: CDR1 SEHNR, CDR2 FQNEAQ (reference sequence). As DNA, the CDR3 is TGTGCCAGTGGGACAGGACAGCCGGGATGGCAGTTCTTC. Translated, it gives CASGTGQPGWQFF.